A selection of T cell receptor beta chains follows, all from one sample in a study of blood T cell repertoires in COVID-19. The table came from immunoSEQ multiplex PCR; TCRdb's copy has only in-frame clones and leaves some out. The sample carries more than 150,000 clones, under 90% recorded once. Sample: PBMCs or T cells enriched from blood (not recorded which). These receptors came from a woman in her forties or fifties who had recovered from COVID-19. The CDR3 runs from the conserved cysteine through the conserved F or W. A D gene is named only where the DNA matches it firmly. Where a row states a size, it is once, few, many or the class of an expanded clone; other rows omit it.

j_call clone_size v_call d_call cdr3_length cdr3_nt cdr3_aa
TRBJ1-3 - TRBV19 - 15 TGTGCCAGTAGTATGAAGGCAGGGACTGGAAACACCATATATTTT CASSMKAGTGNTIYF
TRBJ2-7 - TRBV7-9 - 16 TGTGCCAGCAAAAAGGTGGGGGGAGGCCACAAATACGAGCAGTACTTC CASKKVGGGHKYEQYF
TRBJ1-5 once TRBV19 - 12 TGTGCCAGTAGTAACAGGGATCAGCCCCAGCATTTT CASSNRDQPQHF
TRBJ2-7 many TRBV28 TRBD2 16 TGTGCCAGCTTTGGGGCAAGCGGGAGCGGAAGCTACGAGCAGTACTTC CASFGASGSGSYEQYF
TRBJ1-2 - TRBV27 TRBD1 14 TGTGCCAGCAGTTTGCGTCAGGGGGTCTATGGCTACACCTTC CASSLRQGVYGYTF
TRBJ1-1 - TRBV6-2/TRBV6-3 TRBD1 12 TGTGCCAGCAGTCCGACAGGGAATCAAGCTTTCTTT CASSPTGNQAFF
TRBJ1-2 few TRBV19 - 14 TGTGCCAGTAGCGATCGCCGGTCGGTTCCAGGCTACACCTTC CASSDRRSVPGYTF
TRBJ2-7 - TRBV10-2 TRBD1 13 TGCGCCAGCAGTGAAATACAGGGGATCGAGCAGTACTTC CASSEIQGIEQYF
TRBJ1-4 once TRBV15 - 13 TGTGCCACCAGCATCCCCCTCAATGAAAAACTGTTTTTT CATSIPLNEKLFF
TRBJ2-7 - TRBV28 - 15 TGTGCCAGCAGTTTAGCGGGACAGCCGTCCTACGAGCAGTACTTC CASSLAGQPSYEQYF
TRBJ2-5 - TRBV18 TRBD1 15 TGTGCCAGCTCACCACGACGGGACAGCCAAGAGACCCAGTACTTC CASSPRRDSQETQYF
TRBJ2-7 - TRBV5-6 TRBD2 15 TGTGCCAGCAGCCTGGCGGGAGGTAATTGGTACGAGCAGTACTTC CASSLAGGNWYEQYF
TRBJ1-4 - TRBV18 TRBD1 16 TGTGCCAGCTCACCGTCCGACAGGGAAAGAGGCAGAAAACTGTTTTTT CASSPSDRERGRKLFF
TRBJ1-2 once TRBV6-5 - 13 TGTGCCAGCAGTCGAACAGGGACCTATGGCTACACCTTC CASSRTGTYGYTF
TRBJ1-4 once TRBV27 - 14 TGTGCCAGCAGTAATCCTGCAACTAATGAAAAACTGTTTTTT CASSNPATNEKLFF
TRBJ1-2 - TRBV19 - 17 TGTGCCAGTAGTATCAAGTCCGGGACAACATACAACTATGGCTACACCTTC CASSIKSGTTYNYGYTF
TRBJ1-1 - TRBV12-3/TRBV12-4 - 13 TGTGCCAGTATCAGGGGATTGGACACTGAAGCTTTCTTT CASIRGLDTEAFF
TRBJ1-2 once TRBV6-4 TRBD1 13 TGTGCCAGCAGTGACCCAACAGGGGGCGGCTACACCTTC CASSDPTGGGYTF
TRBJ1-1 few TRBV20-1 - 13 TGCAGTGCTAGTTACAGGGTTGGCACTGAAGCTTTCTTT CSASYRVGTEAFF
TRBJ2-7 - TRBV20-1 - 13 TGCAGTGCTAGTAGGACAGTCTCCTACGAGCAGTACTTC CSASRTVSYEQYF
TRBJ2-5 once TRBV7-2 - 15 TGTGCCAGCAGCTTAGCGAAGGTATACGGGGAGACCCAGTACTTC CASSLAKVYGETQYF
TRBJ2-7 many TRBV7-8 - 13 TGTGCCAGCAGCTTAAGCACAGGGTACGAGCAGTACTTC CASSLSTGYEQYF
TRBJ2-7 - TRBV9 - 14 TGTGCCAGCAGCGCCAGGGGTGTTCCCTACGAGCAGTACTTC CASSARGVPYEQYF
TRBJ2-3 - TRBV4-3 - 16 TGCGCCAGCAGCCAAGACACGGGCAGGGGCCCAGATACGCAGTATTTT CASSQDTGRGPDTQYF
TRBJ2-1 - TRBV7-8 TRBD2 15 TGTGCCAGCAGCCGAGGGCGGGGGGACTACAATGAGCAGTTCTTC CASSRGRGDYNEQFF
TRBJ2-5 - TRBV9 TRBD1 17 TGTGCCAGCAGCGAATCCGGGACAGGGTTATTCCAAGAGACCCAGTACTTC CASSESGTGLFQETQYF
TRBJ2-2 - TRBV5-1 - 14 TGCGCCAGCAGCTTGGCCAGGGTGTCCGGGGAGCTGTTTTTT CASSLARVSGELFF
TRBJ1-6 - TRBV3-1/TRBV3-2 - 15 TGTGCCAGCAGCCAAGATTGGGGGGGCAATTCACCCCTCCACTTT CASSQDWGGNSPLHF
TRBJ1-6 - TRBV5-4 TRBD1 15 TGTGCCAGCAGCATCTCCGGGACAGGACAATCACCCCTCCACTTT CASSISGTGQSPLHF
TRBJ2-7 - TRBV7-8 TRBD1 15 TGTGCCAGCAGCCTCTCCGGGACAGGGGGCTACGAGCAGTACTTC CASSLSGTGGYEQYF
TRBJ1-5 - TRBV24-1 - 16 TGTGCCACCAGTGACCCTGGGGCGGGGGATATCGAGCCCCAGCATTTT CATSDPGAGDIEPQHF
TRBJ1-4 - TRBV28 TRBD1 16 TGTGCCAGCAGTATCCGGACAGGGGTATATAATGAAAAACTGTTTTTT CASSIRTGVYNEKLFF
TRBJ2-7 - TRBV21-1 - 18 TGTGCCAGCAGCAAAACCCGCCGTAGACAGCCTAATACCTACGAGCAGTACTTC CASSKTRRRQPNTYEQYF
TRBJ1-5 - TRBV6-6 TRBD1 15 TGTGCCAGCAGCCCTGGACGGACAGGGAATCAGCCCCAGCATTTT CASSPGRTGNQPQHF
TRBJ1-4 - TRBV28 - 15 TGTGCCAGCAGTACTACGACAGGCCGGGGAGAAAAACTGTTTTTT CASSTTTGRGEKLFF
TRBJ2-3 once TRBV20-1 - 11 TGCAGTGCTGACTTTGGTGATACGCAGTATTTT CSADFGDTQYF
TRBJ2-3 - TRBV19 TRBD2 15 TGTGCCAGTAAATGGGTTAGCGGGAGCGCAGATACGCAGTATTTT CASKWVSGSADTQYF
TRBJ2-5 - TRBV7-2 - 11 TGTGCCAGCAGTATAATGGAGACCCAGTACTTC CASSIMETQYF
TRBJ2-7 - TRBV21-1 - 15 TGTGCCAGCAGCAAAAAAGCAGCTCCTACAGGCGAGCAGTACTTC CASSKKAAPTGEQYF
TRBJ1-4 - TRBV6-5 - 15 TGTGCCAGCAGCATTCAGCGGGCAACTAATGAAAAACTGTTTTTT CASSIQRATNEKLFF